The rows below give T cell receptor beta chains drawn from one sample of a study of cytomegalovirus exposure and HLA in healthy donors. The table came from immunoSEQ multiplex PCR; TCRdb's copy has only in-frame clones and leaves some out. The profile covers about 60,000 clones, with about 90% appearing a single time and roughly 1.4% taken by the ten largest. Material for sequencing was PBMCs. All receptors come from a young man in good health and CMV-seronegative. CDR3s include the opening cysteine and the closing phenylalanine or tryptophan. The D gene is left open where the match is weak. Where a row states a size, it is once, few, many or the class of an expanded clone; other rows omit it.

>-|-|TRBV7-9|TRBJ2-3
CASSLDGSTDTQYF
TGTGCCAGCAGCTTAGACGGTAGCACAGATACGCAGTATTTT
>-|-|TRBV6-1|TRBJ1-1
CASSEGVNTEAFF
TGTGCCAGCAGTGAGGGCGTGAACACTGAAGCTTTCTTT
>-|TRBD2|TRBV11-2|TRBJ2-7
CASSPPSGGAAEQYF
TGTGCCAGCAGCCCACCTAGCGGGGGGGCCGCCGAGCAGTACTTC
>-|TRBD1|TRBV5-1|TRBJ1-5
CASSVRQGPDQPQHF
TGCGCCAGCAGCGTTAGACAGGGTCCGGATCAGCCCCAGCATTTT
>-|-|TRBV7-8|TRBJ1-4
CASSPAGDEKLFF
TGTGCCAGCAGTCCCGCGGGGGATGAAAAACTGTTTTTT
>-|-|TRBV6-6|TRBJ2-7
CASSYSDGGLTYEQYF
TGTGCCAGCAGTTACTCGGATGGGGGGTTAACCTACGAGCAGTACTTC
>few|TRBD1|TRBV6-5|TRBJ2-7
CASRTGPGREQYF
TGTGCCAGCAGGACAGGGCCGGGTAGAGAGCAGTACTTC
>-|-|TRBV7-9|TRBJ1-6
CASSWTDSHSPLHF
TGTGCCAGCAGCTGGACAGACTCCCATTCACCCCTCCACTTT
>-|-|TRBV6-5|TRBJ2-2
CASNRDWNTGELFF
TGTGCCAGCAACCGGGACTGGAACACCGGGGAGCTGTTTTTT
>few|TRBD1|TRBV2|TRBJ1-6
CASSGRQGINSPLHF
TGTGCCAGCAGTGGGCGACAGGGAATTAATTCACCCCTCCACTTT
>once|-|TRBV12-5|TRBJ1-4
CASGGSGGEKLFF
TGTGCTAGTGGGGGCAGCGGGGGCGAAAAACTGTTTTTT
>-|TRBD1|TRBV5-1|TRBJ2-3
CASSPGQGETDTQYF
TGCGCCAGCAGCCCGGGACAGGGTGAGACAGATACGCAGTATTTT